This T cell receptor (beta chain) was profiled in a study of blood T cell repertoires in COVID-19. Study-level information: Whether acute or convalescent, the COVID-19 samples came from the United States, Italy and Spain. Sources were T cells, B-cell-depleted T cells, or PBMCs; the material itself was cDNA or gDNA.

Authors' processing steps: Amplifying reference gene primers gave estimates of nucleated cell counts. Generated by immunoSEQ multiplex PCR, the TCRdb table keeps only in-frame clones and is missing some. V and J calls and clone size follow that table, whereas D and trimming were derived from the DNA. The sample holds over 45,000 clones, around 89% seen once. Per the germline V gene, CDR1 is SEHNR and CDR2 is FQNEAQ (reference sequence). The length of the CDR3 is 14 residues. The V end was cut by 1 base, the J end by 8 bases, with 9 bases between. The clonotype was recovered from a woman in her sixties or seventies with active COVID-19. The V gene is TRBV7-9, the J gene TRBJ1-6; D possibly corresponds to TRBD1 (5 bases). The sample comprised peripheral blood. The CDR3 protein is CASSLVQGDSPLHF. The CDR3 DNA reads as TGTGCCAGCAGCTTAGTTCAGGGTGATTCACCCCTCCACTTT.